Following are 7 T cell receptor beta chains from one sample sequenced in a study of beta chain features in type 1 diabetes. Regarding the study as a whole: TCRB CDR3s were moderately but significantly shorter in Type 1 diabetes patients in all four CD4+ subsets.

Their recognized antigens are unknown. Every bit of the isolated RNA underwent reverse transcription, so sequencing read expressed TCRB transcripts. This table comes from immunoSEQ multiplex PCR, and its TCRdb copy is limited to in-frame clones, with some not included. The sample includes roughly 730,000 clones, 13% of them seen just once. The sample comprised naive CD4+ T cells from blood. These receptors originate from a man between 18 and 35 years old with type 1 diabetes.

This chain connects TRBV7-9 to TRBJ1-3; D gene uncertain. V dropped 2 bases and J dropped 3 bases, with 8 bases sitting between them. Germline-derived CDR1 and CDR2 are SEHNR and FQNEAQ (reference sequence). CDR3 length: 14 amino acids. CDR3 sequence reads: CASSLTEFGNTIYF. In DNA form, the CDR3 reads TGTGCCAGCAGCTTAACTGAGTTTGGAAACACCATATATTTT.

This clone showed up just once. The CDR3 region has the DNA TGTGCCAGCAGCCCCGCGTTGACCGGTGAAGATACGCAGTATTTT. It codes for CASSPALTGEDTQYF. The chain recombines TRBV7-2 with TRBJ2-3; D unclear. V lost 5 bases and J lost 5, with 17 bases in between. CDR1 and CDR2 from the germline V gene are SGHTA and FQGNSA. This CDR3 contains 15 residues. Together with reference TRBV7-2 and TRBJ2-3, the CDR3 gives the full variable domain: GAGVSQSPSNKVTEKGKDVELRCDPISGHTALYWYRQSLGQGLEFLIYFQGNSAPDKSGLPSDRFSAERTGGSVSTLTIQRTQQEDSAVYLCASSPALTGEDTQYFGPGTRLTVL.

This chain uses TRBV30 with TRBJ1-3, with no clear D. Trimming left V 2 bases short and J 4 bases short, with 9 bases between. This CDR3 spans 13 amino acids. Germline V CDR1 and CDR2: GTSNPN, SVGIG (reference sequence). The DNA of the CDR3 is TGTGCCTGGAGTATAGGGAACGGAAACACCATATATTTT. This translates into CAWSIGNGNTIYF.

This clone appeared a few times. The rearrangement uses TRBV7-9 and TRBJ2-7, with 10 positions matching TRBD1. Germline CDR1 reads SEHNR; CDR2 reads FQNEAQ (reference sequence). Trimming removed 5 bases from V and 4 bases from J; junction bases left unmatched: 8. The CDR3 length is 15 residues. The CDR3 DNA reads as TGTGCCAGCAGCCCGTTTGCGGACAGGGGGTACGAGCAGTACTTC. This sequence encodes CASSPFADRGYEQYF.

This clone came up a few times. J is TRBJ1-2 and V is TRBV7-8; D is ambiguous. The CDR3 has 14 amino acids. V lost 3 bases to trimming and J lost 2 bases, with 10 bases between them. Germline V lookup: CDR1 SGHVS, CDR2 FQNEAQ. CDR3: CASSLVYGNYGYTF. The CDR3 DNA sequence: TGTGCCAGCAGCTTGGTATACGGAAACTATGGCTACACCTTC.

This sequence joins TRBV14 and TRBJ1-6; D unclear. Trimming shortened V by 3 bases and J by 8 bases, and 8 bases separated the two germline ends. The germline V gene has CDR1 SGHDN and CDR2 FVKESK. This CDR3 contains 13 residues. CDR3 loop: CASSQGFDSPLHF. Here the CDR3 DNA reads TGTGCCAGCAGCCAGGGATTTGATTCACCCCTCCACTTT.

This clone was seen more than once but under ten times. The germline gene is not matched at one end of the junction; a read error may be the cause. V and J are TRBV20-1 and TRBJ1-2; 7 nucleotides align to TRBD1. Per germline, CDR1 DFQATT and CDR2 SNEGSKA (reference sequence). The CDR3 is made up of 8 amino acids. As DNA, the CDR3 is TGCAGTGTAACAGGGGATTCCTTC. Residues: CSVTGDSF.